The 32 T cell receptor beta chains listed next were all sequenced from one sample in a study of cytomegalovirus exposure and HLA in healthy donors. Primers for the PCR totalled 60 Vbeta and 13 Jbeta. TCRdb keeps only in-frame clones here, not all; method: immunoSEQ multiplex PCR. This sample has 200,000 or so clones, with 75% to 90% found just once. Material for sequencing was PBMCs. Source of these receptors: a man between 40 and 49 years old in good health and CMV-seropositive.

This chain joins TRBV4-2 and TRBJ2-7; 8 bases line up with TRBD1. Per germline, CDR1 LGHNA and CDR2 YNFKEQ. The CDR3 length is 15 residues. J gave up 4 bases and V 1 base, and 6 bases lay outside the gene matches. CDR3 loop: CASSQGETGVYEQYF. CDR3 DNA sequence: TGTGCCAGCAGCCAAGGTGAGACAGGGGTGTACGAGCAGTACTTC.

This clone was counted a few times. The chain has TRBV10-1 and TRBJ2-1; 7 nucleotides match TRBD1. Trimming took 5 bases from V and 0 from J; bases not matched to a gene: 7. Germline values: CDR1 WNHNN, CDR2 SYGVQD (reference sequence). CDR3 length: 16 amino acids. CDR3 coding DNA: TGCGCCAGCAGTTCCCTGACAGGGAGCTCCTACAATGAGCAGTTCTTC. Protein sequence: CASSSLTGSSYNEQFF.

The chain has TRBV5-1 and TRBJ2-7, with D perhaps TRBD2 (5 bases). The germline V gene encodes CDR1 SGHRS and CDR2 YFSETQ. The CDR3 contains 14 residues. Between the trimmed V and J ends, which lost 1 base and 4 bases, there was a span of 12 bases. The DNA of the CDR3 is TGCGCCAGCAGCTTGCGGTGGGGAGATTACGAGCAGTACTTC. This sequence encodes CASSLRWGDYEQYF.

In DNA, the CDR3 is TGTGCCAGCAGCTTAAGCACTGCTAACTATGGCTACACCTTC. The encoded protein is CASSLSTANYGYTF. The chain carries TRBV5-4 and TRBJ1-2, with D uncertain. This CDR3 has 14 amino acids. The V end was cut by 2 bases, the J end by 0 bases, with 8 bases between. Looked up from germline, CDR1 is SGHNT and CDR2 is YYREEE (reference sequence). The entire variable domain, with the rest obtained from reference TRBV5-4 and TRBJ1-2, is as follows: ETGVTQSPTHLIKTRGQQVTLRCSSQSGHNTVSWYQQALGQGPQFIFQYYREEENGRGNFPPRFSGLQFPNYSSELNVNALELDDSALYLCASSLSTANYGYTFGSGTRLTVV.

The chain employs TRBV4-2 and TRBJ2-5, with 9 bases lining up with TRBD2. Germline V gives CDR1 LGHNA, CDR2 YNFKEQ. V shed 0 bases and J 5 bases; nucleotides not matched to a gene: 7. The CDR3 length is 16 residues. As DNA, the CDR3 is TGTGCCAGCAGCCAAGATGGTTTAGCGGGGGATGAGACCCAGTACTTC. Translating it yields CASSQDGLAGDETQYF.

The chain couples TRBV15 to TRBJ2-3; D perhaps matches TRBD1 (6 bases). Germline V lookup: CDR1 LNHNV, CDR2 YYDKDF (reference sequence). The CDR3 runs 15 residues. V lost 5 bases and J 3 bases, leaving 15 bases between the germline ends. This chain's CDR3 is CATSLEGQGTDTQYF. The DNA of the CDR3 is TGTGCCACCAGCCTAGAGGGGCAGGGGACAGATACGCAGTATTTT.

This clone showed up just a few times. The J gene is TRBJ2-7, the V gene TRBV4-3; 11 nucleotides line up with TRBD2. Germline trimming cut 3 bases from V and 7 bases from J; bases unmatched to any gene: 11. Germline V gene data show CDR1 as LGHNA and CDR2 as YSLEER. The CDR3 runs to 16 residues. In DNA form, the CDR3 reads TGCGCCAGCAGCCAGACCTTAGCGGGGGGGCCCGGGGAGCAGTACTTC. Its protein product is CASSQTLAGGPGEQYF.

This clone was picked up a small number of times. The CDR3 sequence: CASSLSQGAGNTIYF. CDR3 nucleotide sequence: TGTGCCAGCAGCTTATCTCAGGGGGCGGGAAACACCATATATTTT. The chain uses TRBV5-6 and TRBJ1-3; 8 bases fit TRBD1. After removal of 2 bases from V and 4 bases from J, the junction contained 5 bases not matched to a gene. Germline assignment: CDR1 SGHDT and CDR2 YYEEEE. The CDR3 has 15 amino acids.

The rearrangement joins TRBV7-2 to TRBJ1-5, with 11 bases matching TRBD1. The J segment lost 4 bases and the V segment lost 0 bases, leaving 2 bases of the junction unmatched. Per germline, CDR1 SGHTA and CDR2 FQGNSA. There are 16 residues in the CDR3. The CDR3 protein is CASSLAGTGGNQPQHF. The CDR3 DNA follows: TGTGCCAGCAGCTTAGCGGGGACAGGGGGAAATCAGCCCCAGCATTTT.

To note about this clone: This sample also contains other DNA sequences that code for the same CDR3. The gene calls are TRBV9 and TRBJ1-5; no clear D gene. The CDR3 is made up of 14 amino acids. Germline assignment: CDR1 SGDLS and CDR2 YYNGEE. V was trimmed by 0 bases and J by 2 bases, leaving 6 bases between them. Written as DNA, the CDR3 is TGTGCCAGCAGCGTAGGCGGTGGCAATCAGCCCCAGCATTTT. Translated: CASSVGGGNQPQHF.

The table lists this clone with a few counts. The CDR3 reads CASSLGGGNQPQHF. In DNA form, the CDR3 reads TGTGCCAGCAGCTTGGGGGGGGGCAATCAGCCCCAGCATTTT. V usage is TRBV5-6 and J usage is TRBJ1-5, with D perhaps TRBD1 (5 bases). Germline assignment: CDR1 SGHDT and CDR2 YYEEEE. Trimming pared 0 bases from V and 2 bases from J, leaving 6 bases between. This CDR3 comprises 14 residues.

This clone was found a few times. For the CDR3, the DNA is TGTGCCAGCAGTTTATGGGTAACAGCTTCAAGGCCCCAGTACTTC. This translates into CASSLWVTASRPQYF. The rearrangement uses TRBV28 and TRBJ2-5; D is undetermined. In germline, CDR1 is MDHEN, CDR2 SYDVKM. Trimming removed 0 bases from V and 9 bases from J, with 17 bases in between. The CDR3 has 15 amino acids.

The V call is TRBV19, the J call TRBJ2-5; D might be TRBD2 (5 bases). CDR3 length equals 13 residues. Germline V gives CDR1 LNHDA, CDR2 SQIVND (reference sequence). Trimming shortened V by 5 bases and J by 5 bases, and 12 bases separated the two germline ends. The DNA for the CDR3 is TGTGCCAGTAGTTCCGACCCGGGGGAGACCCAGTACTTC. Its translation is CASSSDPGETQYF.

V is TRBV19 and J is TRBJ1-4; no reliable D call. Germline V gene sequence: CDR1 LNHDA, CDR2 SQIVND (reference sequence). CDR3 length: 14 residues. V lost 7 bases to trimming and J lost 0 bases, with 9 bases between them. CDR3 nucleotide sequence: TGTGCCAGTAAGGAGGCTGCAACTAATGAAAAACTGTTTTTT. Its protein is CASKEAATNEKLFF.

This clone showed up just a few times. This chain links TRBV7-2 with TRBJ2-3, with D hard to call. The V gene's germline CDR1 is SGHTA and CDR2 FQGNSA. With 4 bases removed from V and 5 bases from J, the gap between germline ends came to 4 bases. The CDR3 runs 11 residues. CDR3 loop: CASSYRDTQYF. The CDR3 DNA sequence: TGTGCCAGCAGCTATCGAGATACGCAGTATTTT.

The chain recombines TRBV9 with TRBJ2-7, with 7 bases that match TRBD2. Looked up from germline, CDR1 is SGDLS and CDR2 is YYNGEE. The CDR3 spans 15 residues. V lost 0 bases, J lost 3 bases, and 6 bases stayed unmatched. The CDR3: CASSVAPGRGYEQYF. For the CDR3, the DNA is TGTGCCAGCAGCGTAGCCCCGGGGAGGGGCTACGAGCAGTACTTC.

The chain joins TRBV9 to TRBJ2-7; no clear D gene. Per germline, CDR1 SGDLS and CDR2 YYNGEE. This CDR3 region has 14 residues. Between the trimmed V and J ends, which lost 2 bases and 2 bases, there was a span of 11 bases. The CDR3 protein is CASSVLDEAYEQYF. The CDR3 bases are TGTGCCAGCAGCGTTTTAGACGAGGCCTACGAGCAGTACTTC.

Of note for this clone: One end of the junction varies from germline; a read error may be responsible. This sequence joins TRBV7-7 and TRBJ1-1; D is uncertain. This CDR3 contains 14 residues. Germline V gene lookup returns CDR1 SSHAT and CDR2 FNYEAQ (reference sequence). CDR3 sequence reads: CASSPQEMNTEAFF. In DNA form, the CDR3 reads TGTGCTAGCAGCCCACAAGAAATGAACACTGAAGCTTTCTTT.

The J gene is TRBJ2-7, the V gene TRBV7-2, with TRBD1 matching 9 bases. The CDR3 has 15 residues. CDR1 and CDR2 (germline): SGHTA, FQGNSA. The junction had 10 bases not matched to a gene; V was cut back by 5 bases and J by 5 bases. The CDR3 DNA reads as TGTGCCAGCAGCCCCGCCGGGACAGGGATTCACGAGCAGTACTTC. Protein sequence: CASSPAGTGIHEQYF.

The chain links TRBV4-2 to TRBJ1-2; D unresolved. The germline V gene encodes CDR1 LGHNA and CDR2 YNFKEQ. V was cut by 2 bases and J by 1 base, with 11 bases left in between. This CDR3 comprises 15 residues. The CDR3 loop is CASSQSQGDNYGYTF. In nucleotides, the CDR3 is TGTGCCAGCAGCCAATCTCAAGGAGATAACTATGGCTACACCTTC.

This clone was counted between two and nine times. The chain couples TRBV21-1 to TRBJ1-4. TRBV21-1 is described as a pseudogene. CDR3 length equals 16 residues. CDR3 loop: CASSAPGEGEDEKLFF. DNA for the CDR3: TGTGCCAGCAGCGCCCCGGGGGAGGGGGAGGATGAAAAACTGTTTTTT.

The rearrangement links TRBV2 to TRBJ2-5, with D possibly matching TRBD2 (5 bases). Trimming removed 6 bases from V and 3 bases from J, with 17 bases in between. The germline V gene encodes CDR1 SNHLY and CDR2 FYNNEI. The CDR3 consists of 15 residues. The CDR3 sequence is CASSRGPGSEETQYF. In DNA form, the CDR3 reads TGTGCCAGCAGCCGCGGGCCGGGATCGGAAGAGACCCAGTACTTC.

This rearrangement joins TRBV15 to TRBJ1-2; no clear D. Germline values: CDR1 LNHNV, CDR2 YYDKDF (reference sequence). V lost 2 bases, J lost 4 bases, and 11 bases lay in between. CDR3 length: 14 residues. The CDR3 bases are TGTGCCACCAGCAGATTCCAGGAGGGCTATGGCTACACCTTC. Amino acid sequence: CATSRFQEGYGYTF. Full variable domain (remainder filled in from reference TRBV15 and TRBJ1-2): DAMVIQNPRYQVTQFGKPVTLSCSQTLNHNVMYWYQQKSSQAPKLLFHYYDKDFNNEADTPDNFQSRRPNTSFCFLDIRSPGLGDTAMYLCATSRFQEGYGYTFGSGTRLTVV.

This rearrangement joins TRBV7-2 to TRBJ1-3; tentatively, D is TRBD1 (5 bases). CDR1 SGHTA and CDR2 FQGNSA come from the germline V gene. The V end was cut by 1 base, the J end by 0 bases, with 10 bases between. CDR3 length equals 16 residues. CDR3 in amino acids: CASSLVGGNSGNTIYF. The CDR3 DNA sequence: TGTGCCAGCAGCTTAGTCGGGGGGAACTCTGGAAACACCATATATTTT.

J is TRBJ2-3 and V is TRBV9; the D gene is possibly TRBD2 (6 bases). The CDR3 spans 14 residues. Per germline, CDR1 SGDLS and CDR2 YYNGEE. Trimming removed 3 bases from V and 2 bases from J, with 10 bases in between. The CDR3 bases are TGTGCCAGCAGCGCCTGGGACTTCACAGATACGCAGTATTTT. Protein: CASSAWDFTDTQYF. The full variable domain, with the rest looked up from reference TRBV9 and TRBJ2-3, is DSGVTQTPKHLITATGQRVTLRCSPRSGDLSVYWYQQSLDQGLQFLIQYYNGEERAKGNILERFSAQQFPDLHSELNLSSLELGDSALYFCASSAWDFTDTQYFGPGTRLTVL.

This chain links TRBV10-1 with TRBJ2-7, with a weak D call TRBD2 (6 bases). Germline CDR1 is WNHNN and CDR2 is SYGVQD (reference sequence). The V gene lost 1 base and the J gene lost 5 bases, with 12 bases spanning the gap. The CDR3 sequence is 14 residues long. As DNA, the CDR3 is TGCGCCAGCAGTGAGTTGGCGGGACGGAACGAGCAGTACTTC. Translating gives CASSELAGRNEQYF.

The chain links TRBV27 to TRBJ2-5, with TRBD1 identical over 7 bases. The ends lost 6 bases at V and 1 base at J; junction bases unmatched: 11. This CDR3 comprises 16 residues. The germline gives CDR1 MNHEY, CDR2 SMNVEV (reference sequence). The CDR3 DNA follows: TGTGCCAGCAGCAGGCTCGACAGGGTGACCCAAGAGACCCAGTACTTC. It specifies CASSRLDRVTQETQYF.

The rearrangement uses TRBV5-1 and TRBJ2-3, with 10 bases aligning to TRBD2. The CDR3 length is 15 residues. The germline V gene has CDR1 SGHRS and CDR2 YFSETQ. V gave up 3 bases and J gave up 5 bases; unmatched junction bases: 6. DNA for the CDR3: TGCGCCAGCAGCTCCAGCGGGGGGGTTGGAGATACGCAGTATTTT. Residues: CASSSSGGVGDTQYF.

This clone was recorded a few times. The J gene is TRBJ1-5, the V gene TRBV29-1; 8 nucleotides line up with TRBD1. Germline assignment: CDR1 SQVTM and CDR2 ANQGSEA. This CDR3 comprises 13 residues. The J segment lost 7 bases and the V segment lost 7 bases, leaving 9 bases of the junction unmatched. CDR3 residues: CSARGQGGQPQHF. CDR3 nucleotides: TGCAGCGCCCGAGGACAGGGCGGGCAGCCCCAGCATTTT.

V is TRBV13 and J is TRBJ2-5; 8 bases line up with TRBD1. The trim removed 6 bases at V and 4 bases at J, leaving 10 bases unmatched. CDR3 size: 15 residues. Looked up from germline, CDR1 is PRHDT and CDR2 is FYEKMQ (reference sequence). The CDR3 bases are TGTGCCAGCAGGGGGAGGACAGGGCCCTCAGAGACCCAGTACTTC. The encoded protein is CASRGRTGPSETQYF.

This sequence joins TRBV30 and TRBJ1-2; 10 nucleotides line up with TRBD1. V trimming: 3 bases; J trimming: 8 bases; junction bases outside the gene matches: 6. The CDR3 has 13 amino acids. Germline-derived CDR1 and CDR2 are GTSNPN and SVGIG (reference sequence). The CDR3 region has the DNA TGTGCCTGGAGGGACAGGGGGTTTAGCGGCTACACCTTC. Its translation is CAWRDRGFSGYTF.

The CDR3 DNA sequence: TGTGCCAGCAGCGACAGTTTAAGGGGCACTGAAGCTTTCTTT. As protein: CASSDSLRGTEAFF. The chain couples TRBV9 to TRBJ1-1; D perhaps matches TRBD1 (5 bases). Germline V gene sequence: CDR1 SGDLS, CDR2 YYNGEE. Trimming took off 3 bases at V and 4 bases at J, with 13 bases between the two ends. CDR3 length: 14 amino acids.